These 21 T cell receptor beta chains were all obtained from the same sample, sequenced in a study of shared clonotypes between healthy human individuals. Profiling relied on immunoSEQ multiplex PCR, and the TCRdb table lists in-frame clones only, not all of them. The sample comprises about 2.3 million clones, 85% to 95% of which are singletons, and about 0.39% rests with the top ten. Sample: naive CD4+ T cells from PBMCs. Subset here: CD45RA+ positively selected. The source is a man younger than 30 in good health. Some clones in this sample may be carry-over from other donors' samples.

The CDR3 DNA sequence: TGTGCCAGCAGCACCAAACTCTTAGGACACCTCCAGTCAAGGGGCTACACCTTC. Encoded protein: CASSTKLLGHLQSRGYTF. V is TRBV7-8 and J is TRBJ1-2; maybe TRBD1 (5 bases). CDR1 and CDR2 (germline): SGHVS, FQNEAQ. Trimming pared 5 bases from V and 8 bases from J, leaving 30 bases between. The CDR3 totals 18 residues. Filled out from reference TRBV7-8 and TRBJ1-2, the complete variable domain reads GAGVSQSPRYKVAKRGQDVALRCDPISGHVSLFWYQQALGQGPEFLTYFQNEAQLDKSGLPSDRFFAERPEGSVSTLKIQRTQQEDSAVYLCASSTKLLGHLQSRGYTFGSGTRLTVV.

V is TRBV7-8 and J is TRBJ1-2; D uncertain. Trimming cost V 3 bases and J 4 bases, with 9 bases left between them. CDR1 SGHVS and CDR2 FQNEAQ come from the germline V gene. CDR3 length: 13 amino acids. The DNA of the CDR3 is TGTGCCAGCAGCTTCCCCCGTGCCTATGGCTACACCTTC. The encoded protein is CASSFPRAYGYTF.

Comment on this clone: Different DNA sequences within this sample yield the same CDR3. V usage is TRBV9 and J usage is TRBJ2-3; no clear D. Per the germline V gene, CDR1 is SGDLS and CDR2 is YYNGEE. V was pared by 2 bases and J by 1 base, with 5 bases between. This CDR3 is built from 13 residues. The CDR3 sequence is CASSVEGTDTQYF. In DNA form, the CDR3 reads TGTGCCAGCAGCGTTGAGGGCACAGATACGCAGTATTTT.

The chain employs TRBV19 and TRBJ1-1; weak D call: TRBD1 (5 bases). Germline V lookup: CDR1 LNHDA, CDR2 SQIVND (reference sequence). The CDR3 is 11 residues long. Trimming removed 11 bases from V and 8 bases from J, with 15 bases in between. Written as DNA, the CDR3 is TGTGCCTCCCAAAGGGGACGGGAAGCTTTCTTT. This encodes CASQRGREAFF.

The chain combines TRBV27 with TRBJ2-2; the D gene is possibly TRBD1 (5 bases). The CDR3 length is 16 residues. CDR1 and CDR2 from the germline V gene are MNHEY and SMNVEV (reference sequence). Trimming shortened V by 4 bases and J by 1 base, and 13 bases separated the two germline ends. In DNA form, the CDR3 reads TGTGCCAGCAGTTCCCGGCAGGGATGGAACACCGGGGAGCTGTTTTTT. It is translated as CASSSRQGWNTGELFF.

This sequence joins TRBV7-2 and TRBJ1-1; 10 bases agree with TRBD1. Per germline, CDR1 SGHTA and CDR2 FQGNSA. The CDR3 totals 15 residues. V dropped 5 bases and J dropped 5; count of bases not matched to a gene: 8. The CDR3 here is CASSVDRGRITEAFF. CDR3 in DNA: TGTGCCAGCAGCGTTGACAGGGGGCGGATTACTGAAGCTTTCTTT.

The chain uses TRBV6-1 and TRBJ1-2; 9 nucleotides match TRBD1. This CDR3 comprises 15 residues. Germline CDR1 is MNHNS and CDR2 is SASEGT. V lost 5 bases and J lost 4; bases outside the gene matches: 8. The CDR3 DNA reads TGTGCCAGCAGTACAGGGGGCAGCGCTCGCTATGGCTACACCTTC. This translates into CASSTGGSARYGYTF.

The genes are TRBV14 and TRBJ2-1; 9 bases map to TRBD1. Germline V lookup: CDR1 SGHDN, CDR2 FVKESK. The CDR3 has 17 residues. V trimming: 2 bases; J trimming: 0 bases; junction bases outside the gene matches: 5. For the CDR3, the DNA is TGTGCCAGCAGCCAACTGGGACAGGGTCTCTCCTACAATGAGCAGTTCTTC. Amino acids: CASSQLGQGLSYNEQFF.

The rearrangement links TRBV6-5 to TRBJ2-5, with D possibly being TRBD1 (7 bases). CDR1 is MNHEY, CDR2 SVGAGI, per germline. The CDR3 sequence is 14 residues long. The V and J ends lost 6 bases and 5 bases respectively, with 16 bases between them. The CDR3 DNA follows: TGTGCCAGCAGCGCCCAGGGGGGCGGTGAGACCCAGTACTTC. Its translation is CASSAQGGGETQYF.

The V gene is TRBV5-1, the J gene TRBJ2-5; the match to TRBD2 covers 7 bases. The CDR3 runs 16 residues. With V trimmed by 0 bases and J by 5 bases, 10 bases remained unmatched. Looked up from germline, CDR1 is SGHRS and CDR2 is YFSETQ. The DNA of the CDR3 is TGCGCCAGCAGCTTGGCCGTGGCGGGAGAGGGGGAGACCCAGTACTTC. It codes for CASSLAVAGEGETQYF.

The CDR3 loop reads CASISDRSLFTEAFF. CDR3 DNA: TGTGCCAGTATCTCTGACAGGAGCCTATTCACTGAAGCTTTCTTT. The J gene is TRBJ1-1, the V gene TRBV19; a possible D gene is TRBD1 (6 bases). This CDR3 comprises 15 residues. Looked up from germline, CDR1 is LNHDA and CDR2 is SQIVND (reference sequence). Trimming removed 7 bases from V and 4 bases from J, with 19 bases in between.

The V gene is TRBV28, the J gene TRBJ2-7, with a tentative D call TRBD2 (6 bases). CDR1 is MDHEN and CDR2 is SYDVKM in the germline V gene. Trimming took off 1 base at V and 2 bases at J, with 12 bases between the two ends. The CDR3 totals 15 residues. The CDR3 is CASSLSRGGTYEQYF. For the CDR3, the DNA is TGTGCCAGCAGTTTATCCCGGGGAGGAACCTACGAGCAGTACTTC.

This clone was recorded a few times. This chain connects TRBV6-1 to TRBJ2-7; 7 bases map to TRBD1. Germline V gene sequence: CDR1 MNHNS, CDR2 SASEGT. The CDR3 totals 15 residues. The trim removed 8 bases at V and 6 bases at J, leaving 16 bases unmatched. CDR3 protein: CASRGDRAPRGEQYF. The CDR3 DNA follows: TGTGCCAGCCGTGGAGACAGGGCGCCAAGGGGCGAGCAGTACTTC.

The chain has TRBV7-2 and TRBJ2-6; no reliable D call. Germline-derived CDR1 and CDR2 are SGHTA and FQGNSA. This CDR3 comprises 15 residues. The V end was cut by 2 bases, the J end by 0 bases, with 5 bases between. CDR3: CASSLHYSGANVLTF. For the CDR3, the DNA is TGTGCCAGCAGCTTACACTACTCTGGGGCCAACGTCCTGACTTTC.

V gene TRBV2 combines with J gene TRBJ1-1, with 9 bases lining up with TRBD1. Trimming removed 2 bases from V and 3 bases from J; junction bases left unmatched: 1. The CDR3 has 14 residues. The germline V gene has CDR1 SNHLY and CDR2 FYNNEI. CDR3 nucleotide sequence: TGTGCCAGCAGTGAACGGACAGGGGACACTGAAGCTTTCTTT. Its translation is CASSERTGDTEAFF.

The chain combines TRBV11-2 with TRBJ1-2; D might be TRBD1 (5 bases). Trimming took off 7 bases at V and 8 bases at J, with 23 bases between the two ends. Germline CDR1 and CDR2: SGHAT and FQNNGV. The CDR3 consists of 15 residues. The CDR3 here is CASTPTTGPSRGYTF. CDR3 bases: TGTGCCAGCACCCCGACCACAGGCCCCTCCAGGGGCTACACCTTC.

CDR3 amino acids: CASSYSNQAEQYF. Here the CDR3 DNA reads TGTGCCAGCAGTTACTCGAACCAAGCCGAGCAGTACTTC. The chain is built from TRBV6-6 and TRBJ2-7; no definite D call. The CDR3 contains 13 residues. Trimming took 0 bases from V and 6 from J, leaving 9 bases between them. Germline CDR1 and CDR2: MNHNY and SVGAGI (reference sequence).

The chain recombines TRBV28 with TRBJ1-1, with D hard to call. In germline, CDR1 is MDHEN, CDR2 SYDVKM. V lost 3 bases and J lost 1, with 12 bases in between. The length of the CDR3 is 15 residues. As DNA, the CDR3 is TGTGCCAGCAGTTTGGAAGGAAGGGCGAACACTGAAGCTTTCTTT. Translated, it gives CASSLEGRANTEAFF.

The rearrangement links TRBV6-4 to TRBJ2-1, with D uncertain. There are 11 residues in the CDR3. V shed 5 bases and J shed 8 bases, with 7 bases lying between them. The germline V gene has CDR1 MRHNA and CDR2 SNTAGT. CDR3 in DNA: TGTGCCAGCAGTCAAGGACATGAGCAGTTCTTC. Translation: CASSQGHEQFF.

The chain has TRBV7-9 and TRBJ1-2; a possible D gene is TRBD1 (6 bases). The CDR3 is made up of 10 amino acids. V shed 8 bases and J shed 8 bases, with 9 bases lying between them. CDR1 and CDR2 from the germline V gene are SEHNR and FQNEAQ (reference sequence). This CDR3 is CASGRGGYTF. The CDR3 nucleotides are TGTGCCAGCGGGAGGGGGGGCTACACCTTC.

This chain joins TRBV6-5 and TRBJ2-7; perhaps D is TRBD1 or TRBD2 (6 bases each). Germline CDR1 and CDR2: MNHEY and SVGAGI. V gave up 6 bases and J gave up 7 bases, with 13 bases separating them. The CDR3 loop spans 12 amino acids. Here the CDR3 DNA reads TGTGCCAGCAGCCGGGGGCAGGGGGAGCAGTACTTC. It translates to CASSRGQGEQYF.